The 3 T cell receptor beta chains below come from one sample, sequenced in a study of T-cell memory formation after mild COVID-19 (dated by TCRdb to about 2021). Library construction relied on 5' RACE. The sequencing machine was an Illumina NovaSeq 6000. TCRdb trimmed public reads at Q25 via fastp, called clones via MiXCR and kept in-frame beta chains. Rows are unified per CDR3 protein, each entry keeping the most common DNA and genes. Within this sample are some 350,000 distinct CDR3 sequences, with approximately 12% of them counted one time only. Of the sample, 20% to 25% is held by the ten largest clones. Sequencing was done on a sample of PBMCs or a T cell subset sorted from them (not recorded which). The receptors here all came from a man aged 18 to 29 who had mild COVID-19 (a few samples of this study predate the infection). The sample titles of this study are shuffled in the database, so cell type and time point are left out; the donor was told from shared clones.

This clonotype occurred a few times. The CDR3 DNA reads as TGTGCCAGCAGGGACAACGGGAACACTGAAGCTTTCTTT. This sequence encodes CASRDNGNTEAFF. The V and J genes are TRBV6-2 or TRBV6-3 and TRBJ1-1; perhaps TRBD1 as D (5 bases). Germline assignment: CDR1 MNHEY and CDR2 SVGEGT. V was clipped by 6 bases and J by 1 base, with 9 bases between them. CDR3 length: 13 amino acids.

The chain joins TRBV6-6 to TRBJ2-7, with D uncertain. This CDR3 is built from 14 residues. Germline CDR1 reads MNHNY; CDR2 reads SVGAGI (reference sequence). Trimming took off 0 bases at V and 0 bases at J, with 6 bases between the two ends. The CDR3 region has the DNA TGTGCCAGCAGTTACTCTCCGGGCTCCTACGAGCAGTACGTC. Translation gives CASSYSPGSYEQYV.

This clonotype occurred many times. DNA of the CDR3: TGTGCCAGCAGCCACGACAGATGGACTGAAGCTTTCTTT. As protein: CASSHDRWTEAFF. This chain connects TRBV7-3 to TRBJ1-1, with D possibly TRBD1 on 5 matching bases. V shed 5 bases and J shed 5 bases, with 12 bases lying between them. This CDR3 comprises 13 residues. Germline V gene lookup returns CDR1 SGHTA and CDR2 FQGTGA.